The rows below give T cell receptor beta chains drawn from one sample of a study of cytomegalovirus exposure and HLA in healthy donors. TCRdb's table, derived via immunoSEQ multiplex PCR, lists solely in-frame clones and lacks some. This table has approximately 65,000 clones, 65% to 70% appearing once. Sequencing was carried out using PBMCs. The receptors were sampled from a middle-aged man in good health and CMV-seropositive. Both conserved end residues are part of each CDR3. Each record gives: D gene, V gene, J gene, clone size, CDR3 DNA, CDR3 protein. A D gene is named only where the DNA matches it firmly. The size entry is marked missing in some rows and otherwise reads once, few, many or a size class.

d_gene: TRBD2; v_gene: TRBV2; j_gene: TRBJ2-7; abundance: .; CDR3nt: TGTGCCAGCACCCCAAGCGGGGGGCGGTACGAGCAGTACTTC; CDR3aa: CASTPSGGRYEQYF
d_gene: .; v_gene: TRBV7-3; j_gene: TRBJ2-7; abundance: few; CDR3nt: TGTGCCAGCGCTCTGGGACAAGGGCCCTACGAGCAGTACTTC; CDR3aa: CASALGQGPYEQYF
d_gene: .; v_gene: TRBV19; j_gene: TRBJ2-7; abundance: .; CDR3nt: TGTGCCAGTAATGGAGGGGGCAACTACGAGCAGTACTTC; CDR3aa: CASNGGGNYEQYF
d_gene: .; v_gene: TRBV5-1; j_gene: TRBJ2-7; abundance: .; CDR3nt: TGCGCCAGCAGCTTCAGGGACACCTACGAGCAGTACTTC; CDR3aa: CASSFRDTYEQYF
d_gene: .; v_gene: TRBV6-5; j_gene: TRBJ1-4; abundance: few; CDR3nt: TGTGCCAGCAGTTACCGCTACAGGATGCAAAATGAAAAACTGTTTTTT; CDR3aa: CASSYRYRMQNEKLFF
d_gene: .; v_gene: TRBV5-1; j_gene: TRBJ2-1; abundance: .; CDR3nt: TGCGCCAGCAGTAGTCGGAGCTCCTACAATGGGCAGTTCTTC; CDR3aa: CASSSRSSYNGQFF
d_gene: .; v_gene: TRBV6-6; j_gene: TRBJ2-1; abundance: .; CDR3nt: TGTGCCAGCTCCCCCCGGGTTTACAATGAGCAGTTCTTC; CDR3aa: CASSPRVYNEQFF
d_gene: .; v_gene: TRBV9; j_gene: TRBJ1-5; abundance: few; CDR3nt: TGTGCCAGCAGCGTAGCGGGGGGCGCGAAGAAACAGCCCCAGCATTTT; CDR3aa: CASSVAGGAKKQPQHF
d_gene: .; v_gene: TRBV7-9; j_gene: TRBJ2-3; abundance: .; CDR3nt: TGTTCCAGCAGCCTGGATGAGGGCACGCAGTATTTT; CDR3aa: CSSSLDEGTQYF
d_gene: TRBD1; v_gene: TRBV4-3; j_gene: TRBJ2-5; abundance: .; CDR3nt: TGCGCCAGCAGCTTCGGGACAGGGTCGAGTGAGACCCAGTACTTC; CDR3aa: CASSFGTGSSETQYF
d_gene: .; v_gene: TRBV6-5; j_gene: TRBJ1-3; abundance: .; CDR3nt: TGTGCCAGCACCAGACAGGTCAACTCTGGAAACACCATATATTTT; CDR3aa: CASTRQVNSGNTIYF
d_gene: TRBD1; v_gene: TRBV29-1; j_gene: TRBJ2-1; abundance: .; CDR3nt: TGCAGCGTTGCGGGACAGGGGTTCAATGAGCAGTTCTTC; CDR3aa: CSVAGQGFNEQFF
d_gene: TRBD1; v_gene: TRBV19; j_gene: TRBJ1-4; abundance: .; CDR3nt: TGTGCCAGTAGTATCTCGACAGGGGTCGGCGAAAAACTGTTTTTT; CDR3aa: CASSISTGVGEKLFF